The clone carrying this TCR beta chain turned up a few times. Its antigen is undetermined. The table came from immunoSEQ multiplex PCR; TCRdb's copy has only in-frame clones and leaves some out. The sample has around 130,000 clones; approximately 86% are singletons. The ends were cut back, 1 base at V and 5 bases at J, with 12 bases in the middle. This CDR3 comprises 14 residues. CDR1 and CDR2 from the germline V gene are SGHRS and YFSETQ. The data were obtained in a study of identifying expanded T cells in peripheral blood. Collection occurred without any documented infections or immune events in donors. Study-wide results and limits: Variance in clone template counts between approximately 2-week samples significantly increased with total template count across all healthy donors. Approximately 1.1 clones differed between technical replicates, versus approximately 16 and 20 over time.

This clonotype was sampled from a person aged 18 to 75 in good health. The sample taken for sequencing was blood. V and J are TRBV5-1 and TRBJ1-1, with D perhaps TRBD1 (5 bases). This chain's CDR3 is CASSLLQGGTEAFF. The CDR3 nucleotides are TGCGCCAGCAGCTTGTTGCAGGGTGGGACTGAAGCTTTCTTT.